The TCR beta chain under discussion was sequenced for a study of human T cells and chemical hapten exposure (dated by TCRdb to the early 2020s). Some background on the complete study: For sensitization, 2% DPC in acetone was applied to an approximately 2 cm by approximately 2 cm area of upper inner arm skin. Throughout the study period of 20 to 30 weeks, patients also received therapeutic DPC doses to the scalp every week. Patch testing on the upper back used Finn chambers containing 0.01% DPC, with scoring done after 6 days according to International Contact Dermatitis Research Group standards. Most of the patients in the cohort were female, and the cohort covered alopecia areata with under or over 50% scalp involvement, alopecia totalis and alopecia universalis. The libraries were sequenced as a pool, and the TCR yield per sample differed mostly because of small variations in library volumes within the pool. This study followed changes in the peripheral blood TCR repertoire in vivo during primary and secondary sensitization of alopecia patients to the hapten diphenylcyclopropenone (DPC). Patient blood was sampled pre-sensitization (week 0) and at 2, 6 and about 24 weeks after DPC sensitization. Approximately 30 alopecia patients provided blood for TCR sequencing at one to four time points (pre-sensitization, 2, 6 and 24 weeks).

This clonotype has more than one count but fewer than ten. The clone's antigen remains unknown. No base quality information exists; no much larger clone differs at one position. According to the study, the label for this sample's time point signals: patch test 1, 2 weeks after DPC sensitization. The treatment or condition label corresponds to: therapeutic diphenylcyclopropenone sensitization with weekly scalp DPC. Blood at each patch-test visit was drawn before the patch test was applied. To be eligible, patients had to be aged 18 to 70, diagnosed with alopecia and judged suitable for DPC therapy, while pregnant patients were excluded. Unfractionated whole blood was collected in Tempus Blood RNA tubes, and total RNA was extracted from that blood. Library preparation used RACE. Reads for this sample came from a NextSeq 500. Library preparation attached unique molecular identifiers to individual cDNA molecules for quantitative, reproducible TCR counting. For every blood RNA sample, sequencing covered both the TCR alpha and TCR beta chains. The source study handled its data this way. A median of about 87,000 TCRs per sample was observed, with a range of about 20,000 to 690,600. The Decombinator software suite was used to annotate the V, J and CDR3 of the TCR reads. To make PS versus PT1 abundance plots, every sample was subsampled to the same number of TCRs (28,000). TCRs were defined as expanded if absent before sensitization and observed at least eight times at the 2-week time point. Using fastp trimming at Q25 and MiXCR clonotype assembly, TCRdb reanalyzed the public sequencing data and kept in-frame beta chains. CDR3 protein duplicates are merged, each entry listing the most common genes and DNA. TCRdb's processing, not the authors', yielded these V and J calls. The sample table records around 69,000 distinct CDR3 sequences; roughly 9.2% of these occur just once. The ten largest clones represent over 3% of the sample.

General findings and caveats noted by the study authors: Significantly more large CDR3 similarity clusters were formed by expanded TCRs than by pre-sensitization or healthy control sets, consistent with antigen-driven responses. Because all patients had alopecia, a presumed autoimmune disease, the immune response of the patients might differ from that of healthy individuals. Repeated subsampling changed both the strength of the expansion versus patch-test correlation and the threshold at which the correlation became significant. The number of PT1 expanded TCRs positively correlated with patch test score, significant at thresholds 8, 16 and 32 but not 4. DPC sensitization did not change how many TCRs were above 1 in 1000 frequency, and no evidence was found of alterations in global repertoire structure.

From the germline V gene, CDR1 is KGHSH and CDR2 is LQKENI. At the junction V is shortened by 2 bases and J by 4 bases, with 9 bases in between. Taken from cysteine to phenylalanine, the CDR3 has 13 residues. The only DNA kept is the CDR3, 39 bases in frame from the first base. The TCR originated in a woman aged 40 to 55 with alopecia areata. Some clones in this sample may be carry-over from other donors' samples. Sequenced material: whole blood, taken in connection with sensitization to the hapten diphenylcyclopropenone (DPC). Rearrangement joined TRBV18 to TRBJ2-7; possibly the D gene is TRBD1, per 6 matching bases. The nucleotide sequence is given as TGTGCCAGCTCACCAGGACAGCTATACGAGCAGTACTTC. Its product reads: CASSPGQLYEQYF.